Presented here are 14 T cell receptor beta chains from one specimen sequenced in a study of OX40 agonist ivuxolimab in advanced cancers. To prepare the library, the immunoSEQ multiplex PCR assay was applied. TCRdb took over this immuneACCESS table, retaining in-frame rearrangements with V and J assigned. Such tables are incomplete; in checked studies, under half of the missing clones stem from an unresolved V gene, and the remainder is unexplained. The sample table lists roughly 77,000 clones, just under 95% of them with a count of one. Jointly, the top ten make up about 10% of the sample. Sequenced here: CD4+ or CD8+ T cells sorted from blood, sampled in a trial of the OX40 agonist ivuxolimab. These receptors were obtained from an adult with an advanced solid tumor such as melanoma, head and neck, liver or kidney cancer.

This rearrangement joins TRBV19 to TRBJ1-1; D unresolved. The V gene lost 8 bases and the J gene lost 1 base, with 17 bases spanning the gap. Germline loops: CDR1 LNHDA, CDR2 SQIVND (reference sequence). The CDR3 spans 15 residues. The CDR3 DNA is TGTGCCAGTCCCCCGAGCCTGGGCGAGAACACTGAAGCTTTCTTT. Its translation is CASPPSLGENTEAFF.

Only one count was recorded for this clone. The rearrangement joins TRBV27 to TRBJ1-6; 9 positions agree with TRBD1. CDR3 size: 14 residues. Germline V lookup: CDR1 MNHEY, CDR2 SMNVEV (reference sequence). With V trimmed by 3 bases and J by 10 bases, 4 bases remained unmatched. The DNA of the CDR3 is TGTGCCAGCAGTTTGTCCGGGACAGGGTCACCCCTCCACTTT. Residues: CASSLSGTGSPLHF.

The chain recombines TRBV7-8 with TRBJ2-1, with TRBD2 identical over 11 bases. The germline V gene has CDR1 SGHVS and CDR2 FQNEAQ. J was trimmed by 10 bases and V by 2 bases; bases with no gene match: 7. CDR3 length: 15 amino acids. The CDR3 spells CASSLLAGGPQEQFF. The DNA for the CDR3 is TGTGCCAGCAGCTTACTAGCGGGGGGCCCCCAAGAGCAGTTCTTC.

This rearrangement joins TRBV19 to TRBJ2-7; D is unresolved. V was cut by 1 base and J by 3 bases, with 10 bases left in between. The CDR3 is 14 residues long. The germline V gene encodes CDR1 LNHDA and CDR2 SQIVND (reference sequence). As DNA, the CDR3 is TGTGCCAGTAGTATAGTCGGGCAGTTCTACGAGCAGTACTTC. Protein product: CASSIVGQFYEQYF.

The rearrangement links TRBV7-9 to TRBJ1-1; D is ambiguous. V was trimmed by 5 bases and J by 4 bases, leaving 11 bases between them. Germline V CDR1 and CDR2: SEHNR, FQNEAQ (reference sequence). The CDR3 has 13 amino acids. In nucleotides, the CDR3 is TGTGCCAGCAGCCTTATACCACGCACTGAAGCTTTCTTT. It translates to CASSLIPRTEAFF.

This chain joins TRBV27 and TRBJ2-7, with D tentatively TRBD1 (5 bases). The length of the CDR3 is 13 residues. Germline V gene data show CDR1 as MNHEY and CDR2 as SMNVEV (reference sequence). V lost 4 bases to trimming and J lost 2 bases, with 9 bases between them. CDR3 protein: CASSWGTAYEQYF. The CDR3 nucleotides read TGTGCCAGCAGTTGGGGCACAGCCTACGAGCAGTACTTC.

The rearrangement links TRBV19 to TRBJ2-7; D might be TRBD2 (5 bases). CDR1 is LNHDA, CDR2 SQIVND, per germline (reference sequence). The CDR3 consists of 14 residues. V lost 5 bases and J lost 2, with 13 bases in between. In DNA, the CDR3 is TGTGCCAGTAGTTTCTCCGAGGGTCCCTACGAGCAGTACTTC. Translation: CASSFSEGPYEQYF.

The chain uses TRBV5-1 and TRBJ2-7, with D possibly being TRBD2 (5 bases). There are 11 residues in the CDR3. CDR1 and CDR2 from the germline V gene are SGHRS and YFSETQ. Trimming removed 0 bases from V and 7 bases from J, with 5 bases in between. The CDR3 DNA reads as TGCGCCAGCAGCTTGGGGGAGGAGCAGTACTTC. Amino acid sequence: CASSLGEEQYF.

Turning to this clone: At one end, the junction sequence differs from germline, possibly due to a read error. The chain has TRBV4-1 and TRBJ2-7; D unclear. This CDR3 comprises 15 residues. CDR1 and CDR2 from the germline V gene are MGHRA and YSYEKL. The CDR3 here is CASSQDRITSHEQYF. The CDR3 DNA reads TGCGCCAGCAGCCAAGATCGAATAACCTCCCACGAGCAGTACTTC.

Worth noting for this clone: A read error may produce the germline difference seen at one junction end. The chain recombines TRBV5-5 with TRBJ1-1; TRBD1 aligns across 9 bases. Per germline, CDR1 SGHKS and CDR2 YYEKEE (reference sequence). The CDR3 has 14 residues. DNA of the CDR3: TGTGCCAGCAGTTTGGACAGGGGCGACACTGAAGCTTTCTTT. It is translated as CASSLDRGDTEAFF.

CDR3 in DNA: TGTGCCAGCAGCCCGCCGTCTGGATATACGCAGTATTTT. It codes for CASSPPSGYTQYF. This rearrangement joins TRBV9 to TRBJ2-3, with D uncertain. Germline values: CDR1 SGDLS, CDR2 YYNGEE. V was pared by 4 bases and J by 7 bases, with 13 bases between. The CDR3 totals 13 residues.

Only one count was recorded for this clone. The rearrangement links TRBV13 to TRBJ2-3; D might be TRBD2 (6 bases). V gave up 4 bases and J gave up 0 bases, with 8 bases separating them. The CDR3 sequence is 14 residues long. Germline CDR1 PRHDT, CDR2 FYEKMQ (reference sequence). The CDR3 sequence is CASSSGTSTDTQYF. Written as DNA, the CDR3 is TGTGCCAGCAGCTCGGGGACTAGCACAGATACGCAGTATTTT.

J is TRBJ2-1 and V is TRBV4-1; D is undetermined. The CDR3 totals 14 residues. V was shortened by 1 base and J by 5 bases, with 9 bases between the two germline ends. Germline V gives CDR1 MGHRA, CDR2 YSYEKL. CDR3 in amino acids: CASSQVEVDNEQFF. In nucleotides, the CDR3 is TGCGCCAGCAGCCAAGTCGAGGTAGACAATGAGCAGTTCTTC.

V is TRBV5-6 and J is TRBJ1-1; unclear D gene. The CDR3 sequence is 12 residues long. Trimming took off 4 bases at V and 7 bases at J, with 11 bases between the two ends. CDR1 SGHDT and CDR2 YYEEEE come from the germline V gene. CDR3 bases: TGTGCCAGCAGCAGTAGGATTATTGAAGCTTTCTTT. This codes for CASSSRIIEAFF.